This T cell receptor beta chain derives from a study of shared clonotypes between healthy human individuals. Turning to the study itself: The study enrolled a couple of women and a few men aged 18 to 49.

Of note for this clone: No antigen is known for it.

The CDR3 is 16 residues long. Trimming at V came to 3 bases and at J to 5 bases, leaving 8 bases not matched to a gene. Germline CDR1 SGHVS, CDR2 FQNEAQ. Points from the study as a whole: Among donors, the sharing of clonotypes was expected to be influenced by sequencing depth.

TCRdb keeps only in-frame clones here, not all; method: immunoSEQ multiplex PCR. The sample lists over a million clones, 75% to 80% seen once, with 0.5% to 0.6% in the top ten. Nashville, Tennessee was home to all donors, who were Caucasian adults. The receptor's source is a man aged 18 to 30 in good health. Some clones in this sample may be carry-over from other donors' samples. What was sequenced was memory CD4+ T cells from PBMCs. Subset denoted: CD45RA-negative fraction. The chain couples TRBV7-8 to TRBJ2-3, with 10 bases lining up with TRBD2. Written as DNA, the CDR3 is TGTGCCAGCAGCTTTCTAGCGGGAGAGGTCAAAGATACGCAGTATTTT. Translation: CASSFLAGEVKDTQYF. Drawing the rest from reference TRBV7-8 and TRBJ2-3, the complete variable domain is GAGVSQSPRYKVAKRGQDVALRCDPISGHVSLFWYQQALGQGPEFLTYFQNEAQLDKSGLPSDRFFAERPEGSVSTLKIQRTQQEDSAVYLCASSFLAGEVKDTQYFGPGTRLTVL.